The source of this T cell receptor (beta chain) is a study of cytomegalovirus exposure and HLA in healthy donors. Study-level information: There were more than 350 genotyped donors. Of these, roughly 80% fell in the genetic ancestry cluster associated with self-reported Caucasian donors.

The PCR ran on 60 Vbeta and 13 Jbeta primers. Sequencing used immunoSEQ multiplex PCR; TCRdb keeps in-frame clones, though not all of them. The data contain around 190,000 clones, around 77% of them singletons. Trimming pared 6 bases from V and 6 bases from J, leaving 11 bases between. Per the germline V gene, CDR1 is DFQATT and CDR2 is SNEGSKA (reference sequence). The CDR3 runs to 11 residues. Input material: PBMCs. This TCR was sampled from a woman in her 30s in good health and CMV-seronegative. This chain links TRBV20-1 with TRBJ2-5; D possibly corresponds to TRBD1 (5 bases). The CDR3 spells CSAPQGKTQYF. CDR3 nucleotides: TGCAGTGCCCCGCAGGGAAAGACCCAGTACTTC.